The clone carrying this T cell receptor beta chain was counted at least ten times. RNA transcripts provided the source from which TCR beta CDR3 regions were amplified. A set of HTBI primers served as the primers for a first-round RT-PCR of the TCR CDR3. TCRdb itself ran the multiplex PCR reads through MiXCR, one entry per CDR3 protein. The sample lists around 700,000 distinct CDR3 sequences; 35% were seen once. This record belongs to a study of T cells in Graves' hyperthyroidism and ophthalmopathy. For the diagnoses, clinical symptoms, serum thyroxine and TRAb, thyroid ultrasound and orbital computed tomography were used. V gave up 5 bases and J gave up 9 bases; unmatched junction bases: 14. Germline lookup yields CDR1 MNHNY and CDR2 SVGAGI (reference sequence). The CDR3 covers 15 residues.

The sequenced sample was blood. This clonotype originated in a woman in her thirties or forties with Graves' hyperthyroidism. V usage is TRBV6-6 and J usage is TRBJ2-5, with 8 bases matching TRBD2. The CDR3 reads CASSVAGISRSAQYF. The CDR3 DNA reads as TGTGCCAGCAGTGTAGCGGGAATTTCTCGGAGTGCCCAGTACTTC.